Presented here are 15 T cell receptor beta chains from one specimen sequenced in a study of glioma-infiltrating T cells. The iRepertoire nested amplicon-rescue multiplex PCR amplified TCR alpha and beta CDR3s from RNA. Each CDR3 protein is one row after TCRdb ran MiXCR on the multiplex PCR reads. The sample holds over 120,000 distinct CDR3 sequences, about two fifths seen once. Sequences were obtained from glioma tissue, nonneoplastic brain tissue, or PBMCs (not recorded which). These receptor sequences come from a human donor with low-grade glioma or glioblastoma, undergoing nonglioma brain surgery, or in good health (not recorded which).

The chain carries TRBV14 and TRBJ1-1; no reliable D call. The ends were cut back, 3 bases at V and 11 bases at J, with 16 bases in the middle. CDR1 is SGHDN, CDR2 FVKESK, per germline. This CDR3 has 13 residues. Written as DNA, the CDR3 is TGTGCCAGCAGCCAGCTACGCACCCCGGGGGCTTTCTTT. This sequence encodes CASSQLRTPGAFF.

This clonotype was seen a few times. The chain employs TRBV4-2 and TRBJ1-3; D is possibly TRBD1 (5 bases). Looked up from germline, CDR1 is LGHNA and CDR2 is YNFKEQ. The CDR3 covers 15 residues. Trimming stripped 6 bases from V and 1 base from J, with 13 bases between. The CDR3 coding sequence is TGTGCCAGCAGTCAGGGTATTTTTTCTGGAAACACCATATATTTT. Protein sequence: CASSQGIFSGNTIYF.

This clonotype was seen only a few times. This sequence joins TRBV6-2 or TRBV6-3 and TRBJ1-2; TRBD1 aligns across 8 bases. Germline CDR1 is MNHEY and CDR2 is SVGEGT. Germline trimming cut 5 bases from V and 8 bases from J; bases unmatched to any gene: 7. The CDR3 totals 13 residues. The chain's CDR3 is CASSTGTGGGYTF. As DNA, the CDR3 is TGTGCCAGCAGTACCGGGACAGGAGGGGGCTACACCTTC.

The V call is TRBV4-2, the J call TRBJ2-1, with 11 bases fitting TRBD2. After removal of 0 bases from V and 3 bases from J, the junction contained 4 bases not matched to a gene. Germline values: CDR1 LGHNA, CDR2 YNFKEQ. The CDR3 covers 17 residues. CDR3 residues: CASSQDRTSGSYNEQFF. The CDR3 region has the DNA TGTGCCAGCAGCCAAGATCGCACTAGCGGGAGCTACAATGAGCAGTTCTTC.

The chain employs TRBV29-1 and TRBJ1-1; D not resolved. In germline, CDR1 is SQVTM, CDR2 ANQGSEA. This CDR3 region has 10 residues. V was shortened by 7 bases and J by 5 bases, with 8 bases between the two germline ends. This CDR3 reads CSASWTEAFF. DNA of the CDR3: TGCAGCGCATCGTGGACTGAAGCTTTCTTT.

To note about this clonotype: A single base separates this from a much larger clone, so it may be a read error. The chain's CDR3 is CASRAGGTVTQYF. DNA for the CDR3: TGTGCCAGCAGAGCGGGAGGGACAGTTACGCAGTATTTT. The V call is TRBV6-6, the J call TRBJ2-3; TRBD2 matches 10 bases. Germline V gene lookup returns CDR1 MNHNY and CDR2 SVGAGI (reference sequence). The CDR3 is 13 residues long.

V usage is TRBV20-1 and J usage is TRBJ2-7; D is unclear. V lost 0 bases and J lost 9, with 12 bases in between. Germline V gives CDR1 DFQATT, CDR2 SNEGSKA (reference sequence). This CDR3 is built from 12 residues. The CDR3 sequence: CSARDLDGRQYF. The CDR3 DNA sequence: TGCAGTGCTAGAGATCTGGACGGGCGGCAGTACTTC.

This clonotype was counted only a few times. One end of the junction fails to match germline, which may point to a read error. V usage is TRBV27 and J usage is TRBJ2-3; TRBD2 matches at 7 bases. From germline, CDR1 is MNHEY and CDR2 SMNVEV (reference sequence). The CDR3 is made up of 14 amino acids. CDR3 nucleotide sequence: TGCGCCAGCAGTGGTTCGGGAGGAGTAGATACGCAGTATTTT. This encodes CASSGSGGVDTQYF.

A few counts support this clonotype. The chain recombines TRBV20-1 with TRBJ2-7; D remains ambiguous. CDR3 size: 13 residues. In germline, CDR1 is DFQATT, CDR2 SNEGSKA (reference sequence). The V gene lost 0 bases and the J gene lost 4 bases, with 10 bases spanning the gap. In nucleotides, the CDR3 is TGCAGTGCTAGAGATTCTCTGAGGTACGAGCAGTACTTC. Amino acid sequence: CSARDSLRYEQYF.

This clonotype was detected ten times or more. This sequence joins TRBV7-6 and TRBJ1-3, with 7 positions matching TRBD1. Germline trimming cut 5 bases from V and 4 bases from J; bases unmatched to any gene: 8. The CDR3 is 15 amino acids. Germline V lookup: CDR1 SGHVS, CDR2 FNYEAQ. CDR3 loop: CASSPGQEGGNTIYF. CDR3 nucleotide sequence: TGTGCCAGCAGCCCCGGACAGGAAGGAGGAAACACCATATATTTT.

There are a few counts of this clonotype. The chain links TRBV7-6 to TRBJ2-1, with 9 bases that match TRBD2. The length of the CDR3 is 14 residues. V lost 1 base and J lost 15; bases outside the gene matches: 10. From germline, CDR1 is SGHVS and CDR2 FNYEAQ. The CDR3 loop is CASSLETSGTSWFF. The CDR3 nucleotides are TGTGCCAGCAGCTTAGAGACTAGCGGTACGTCTTGGTTCTTC.

The J gene is TRBJ2-3, the V gene TRBV20-1, with D unresolved. The CDR3 covers 15 residues. Trimming removed 6 bases at V and 2 bases at J, with 18 bases between. CDR1 and CDR2 (germline): DFQATT, SNEGSKA (reference sequence). The chain's CDR3 is CSAQQAKWYTDTQYF. The CDR3 DNA reads TGCAGTGCCCAGCAGGCGAAGTGGTACACAGATACGCAGTATTTT.

There are a few counts of this clonotype. The CDR3 region is CASTDLASGTDTQYF. The CDR3 DNA follows: TGTGCCAGCACCGACCTGGCTAGCGGCACAGATACGCAGTATTTT. The chain recombines TRBV6-2 or TRBV6-3 with TRBJ2-3; the D gene is possibly TRBD2 (6 bases). The V end lost 7 bases, the J end lost 1 base, and 15 bases lay between the germline ends. This CDR3 is built from 15 residues. Per the germline V gene, CDR1 is MNHEY and CDR2 is SVGEGT.

J is TRBJ2-7 and V is TRBV20-1; D is undetermined. Germline V gene lookup returns CDR1 DFQATT and CDR2 SNEGSKA (reference sequence). This CDR3 has 11 amino acids. The ends were cut back, 3 bases at V and 6 bases at J, with 9 bases in the middle. The CDR3 loop reads CSASSAFEQYF. Here the CDR3 DNA reads TGCAGTGCTAGCTCTGCGTTCGAGCAGTACTTC.

This chain joins TRBV29-1 and TRBJ2-1, with D hard to call. Between the trimmed V and J ends, which lost 6 bases and 1 base, there was a span of 10 bases. The CDR3 has 13 amino acids. CDR1 is SQVTM and CDR2 is ANQGSEA in the germline V gene. CDR3 nucleotide sequence: TGCAGCGTACTCCTTGGTTCCTACAATGAGCAGTTCTTC. Protein sequence: CSVLLGSYNEQFF.